Below, 11 T cell receptor beta chains from the same sample are listed, as sequenced in a study of OX40 agonist ivuxolimab in advanced cancers. Repertoires were generated with immunoSEQ multiplex PCR, while TCRdb's copy carries only in-frame clones and drops some. This table holds around 64,000 clones, more than 70% found once. The material was CD4+ or CD8+ T cells sorted from blood, obtained in a trial of the OX40 agonist ivuxolimab. These receptors all stem from an adult with an advanced solid tumor such as melanoma, head and neck, liver or kidney cancer.

This clone was observed a single time. The chain has TRBV18 and TRBJ2-1; D is possibly TRBD2 (6 bases). The germline gives CDR1 KGHSH, CDR2 LQKENI. The germline V and J ends were trimmed by 0 bases and 9 bases, with 18 bases remaining between them. The CDR3 sequence is 16 residues long. Here the CDR3 reads CASSPPRLANVGEQFF. CDR3 bases: TGTGCCAGCTCACCACCTCGCCTAGCGAATGTCGGTGAGCAGTTCTTC.

The DNA for the CDR3 is TGTGCCAGCAGTTACTCGGCGAGGAACATTCAGTACTTC. This encodes CASSYSARNIQYF. This sequence joins TRBV6-5 and TRBJ2-4; D is unclear. The CDR3 spans 13 residues. Per the germline V gene, CDR1 is MNHEY and CDR2 is SVGAGI. Trimming shortened V by 0 bases and J by 7 bases, and 7 bases separated the two germline ends.

The DNA for the CDR3 is TGTGCCAGCAGCTTTGGCTACTCCTACGAGCAGTACTTC. It yields the protein CASSFGYSYEQYF. The chain employs TRBV11-2 and TRBJ2-5; no clear D gene. The DNA end is more similar to TRBJ2-7, so the J call may be wrong. The CDR3 is made up of 13 amino acids. Germline assignment: CDR1 SGHAT and CDR2 FQNNGV.

The V and J genes are TRBV21-1 and TRBJ2-1; the table's TRBD2 call for D was not verified on the DNA. TRBV21-1 is flagged as a pseudogene. The CDR3 extends over 19 amino acids. DNA of the CDR3: TGTGCCAGCAGCAAAGAGCGAGCCCCTAAAGTAAACCCCTACAATGAGCAGTTCTTC. Its translation is CASSKERAPKVNPYNEQFF.

The chain uses TRBV2 and TRBJ1-1; possibly TRBD1 for D (5 bases). Between the trimmed V and J ends, which lost 6 bases and 4 bases, there was a span of 12 bases. The CDR3 loop spans 13 amino acids. Germline V lookup: CDR1 SNHLY, CDR2 FYNNEI. The CDR3 here is CASSAGMGTEAFF. The CDR3 DNA follows: TGTGCCAGCAGCGCAGGGATGGGCACTGAAGCTTTCTTT.

This clone was picked up a small number of times. CDR3 nucleotides: TGTGCCTGGGAATACCAGGGGGCCCGCTCGGAAAAACTGTTTTTT. As protein: CAWEYQGARSEKLFF. The chain has TRBV30 and TRBJ1-4; 8 nucleotides align to TRBD1. There are 15 residues in the CDR3. V shed 5 bases, J shed 8 bases, and the junction held 13 bases outside the gene matches. Per germline, CDR1 GTSNPN and CDR2 SVGIG (reference sequence).

The rearrangement uses TRBV7-2 and TRBJ1-1; D remains ambiguous. Trimming removed 3 bases at V and 0 bases at J, with 17 bases between. Germline V gene sequence: CDR1 SGHTA, CDR2 FQGNSA. This CDR3 is built from 17 residues. The CDR3 nucleotides read TGTGCCAGCAGCTTTTTGCCGGACGGAACTTTGAACACTGAAGCTTTCTTT. Its translation is CASSFLPDGTLNTEAFF.

This clone was seen a few times. The CDR3 coding sequence is TGTGCCAGCAGCTACAGGGAAGGGGAGACCCAGTACTTC. This gives the protein CASSYREGETQYF. The chain joins TRBV7-3 to TRBJ2-5; D may be TRBD1 (6 bases). In germline, CDR1 is SGHTA, CDR2 FQGTGA. The CDR3 is made up of 13 amino acids. Between the trimmed V and J ends, which lost 4 bases and 5 bases, there was a span of 11 bases.

The rearrangement uses TRBV7-9 and TRBJ1-6; 7 nucleotides agree with TRBD1. The CDR3 runs to 15 residues. Germline CDR1 SEHNR, CDR2 FQNEAQ (reference sequence). V was clipped by 3 bases and J by 13 bases; unmatched bases: 12. The CDR3 loop reads CASSFDDRVLAPLHF. DNA for the CDR3: TGTGCCAGCAGCTTCGACGACAGGGTATTAGCGCCCCTCCACTTT.

In this sample, this clone turned up once. The V gene is TRBV7-2, the J gene TRBJ1-1; possible D gene TRBD1, 5 bases. This CDR3 is 13 amino acids long. V dropped 4 bases and J dropped 4 bases, with 10 bases sitting between them. Germline CDR1 SGHTA, CDR2 FQGNSA. CDR3 sequence: CASSSAGGTEAFF. The CDR3 DNA follows: TGTGCCAGCAGCTCCGCCGGGGGCACTGAAGCTTTCTTT. Drawing the rest from reference TRBV7-2 and TRBJ1-1, the complete variable domain is GAGVSQSPSNKVTEKGKDVELRCDPISGHTALYWYRQSLGQGLEFLIYFQGNSAPDKSGLPSDRFSAERTGGSVSTLTIQRTQQEDSAVYLCASSSAGGTEAFFGQGTRLTVV.

The chain employs TRBV25-1 and TRBJ2-7, with D possibly matching TRBD1 (5 bases). From germline, CDR1 is MGHDK and CDR2 SYGVNS. The CDR3 is 14 residues long. The V end lost 2 bases, the J end lost 6 bases, and 14 bases lay between the germline ends. The CDR3 here is CASSEGSGLREQYF. CDR3 nucleotides: TGTGCCAGCAGTGAAGGTTCAGGGTTACGCGAGCAGTACTTC.